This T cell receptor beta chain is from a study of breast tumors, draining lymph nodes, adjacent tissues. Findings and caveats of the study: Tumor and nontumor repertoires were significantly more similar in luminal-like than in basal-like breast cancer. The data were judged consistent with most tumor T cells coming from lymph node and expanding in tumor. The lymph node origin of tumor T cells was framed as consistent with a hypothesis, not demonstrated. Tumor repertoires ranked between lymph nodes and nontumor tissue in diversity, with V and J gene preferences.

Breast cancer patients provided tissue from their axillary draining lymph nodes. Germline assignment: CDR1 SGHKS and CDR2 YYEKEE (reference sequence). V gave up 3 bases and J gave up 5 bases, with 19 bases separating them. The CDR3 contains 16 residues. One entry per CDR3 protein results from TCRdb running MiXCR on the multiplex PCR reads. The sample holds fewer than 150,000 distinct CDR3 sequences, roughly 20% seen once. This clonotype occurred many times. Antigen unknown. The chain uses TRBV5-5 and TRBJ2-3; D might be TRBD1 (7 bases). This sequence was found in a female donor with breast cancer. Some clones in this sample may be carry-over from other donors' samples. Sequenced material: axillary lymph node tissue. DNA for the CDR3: TGTGCCAGCAGCTACCAGGGGGGCCGGGTTGTAGATACGCAGTATTTT. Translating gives CASSYQGGRVVDTQYF. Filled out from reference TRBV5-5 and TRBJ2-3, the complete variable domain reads DAGVTQSPTHLIKTRGQQVTLRCSPISGHKSVSWYQQVLGQGPQFIFQYYEKEERGRGNFPDRFSARQFPNYSSELNVNALLLGDSALYLCASSYQGGRVVDTQYFGPGTRLTVL.